Below, 32 T cell receptor beta chains from the same sample are listed, as sequenced in a study of T cells in Graves' hyperthyroidism and ophthalmopathy (dated by TCRdb to between 2018 and 2021). The library was generated by multiplex PCR. The instrument was an Illumina HiSeq 2000. The TCR beta CDR3 regions were amplified from RNA transcripts. The TCR CDR3 was subjected to a first round of RT-PCR using the HTBI primer set and the Qiagen OneStep RT-PCR kit. The public reads were run again by TCRdb, first through fastp at Q25 and then through MiXCR, and only productive beta chains were kept. When rows share a CDR3 protein, they turn into one entry using the most common DNA and genes. This sample is represented by approximately 420,000 distinct CDR3 sequences; about 16% of them were singletons. In total, the top ten clones hold around a third of the sample. Sequences were obtained from blood. The receptors stem from a woman aged 25 to 39 with Graves' hyperthyroidism.

This clonotype has a handful of counts. J is TRBJ2-2 and V is TRBV6-1; D is possibly TRBD1 (5 bases). In germline, CDR1 is MNHNS, CDR2 SASEGT. This CDR3 has 11 amino acids. With 4 bases removed from V and 9 bases from J, the gap between germline ends came to 6 bases. The CDR3 region has the DNA TGTGCCAGCAGTGCAGGGCGGGAGCTGTTTTTT. Its protein is CASSAGRELFF.

Notes on this clonotype: The junction departs from germline at one end; a sequencing error may be responsible. This chain links TRBV28 with TRBJ1-2; TRBD1 might be the D (5 bases). Germline V CDR1 and CDR2: MDHEN, SYDVKM. The CDR3 spans 18 residues. As DNA, the CDR3 is TGTGCCAGCAGTCCCCTCGGGGGGTGGATGCCTTGGAACTATGGCCACACCTTC. Translating it yields CASSPLGGWMPWNYGHTF.

J is TRBJ2-1 and V is TRBV7-2, with D tentatively TRBD2 (6 bases). This CDR3 is 16 amino acids long. V lost 1 base, J lost 4 bases, and 14 bases lay in between. Looked up from germline, CDR1 is SGHTA and CDR2 is FQGNSA. The CDR3 DNA reads as TGTGCCAGCAGCTTAGGGGCAGGGACTCTATACAATGAGCAGTTCTTC. Translated: CASSLGAGTLYNEQFF. Full variable domain (remainder filled in from reference TRBV7-2 and TRBJ2-1): GAGVSQSPSNKVTEKGKDVELRCDPISGHTALYWYRQSLGQGLEFLIYFQGNSAPDKSGLPSDRFSAERTGGSVSTLTIQRTQQEDSAVYLCASSLGAGTLYNEQFFGPGTRLTVL.

Concerning this clonotype itself: This may be a read error: a much more frequent sequence differs by one nucleotide. The chain combines TRBV28 with TRBJ1-2; weak D call: TRBD1 (5 bases). The germline CDR1 and CDR2 sequences are MDHEN and SYDVKM. The CDR3 is made up of 14 amino acids. CDR3 sequence: CVSIPGQTNYGYTF. CDR3 coding DNA: TGTGTCAGCATCCCGGGGCAGACTAACTATGGCTACACCTTC.

The V gene is TRBV7-8, the J gene TRBJ1-2, with 7 bases aligning to TRBD1. The trim removed 1 base at V and 8 bases at J, leaving 19 bases unmatched. The CDR3 covers 18 residues. CDR1 and CDR2 (germline): SGHVS, FQNEAQ. CDR3 DNA: TGTGCCAGCAGCTTAGACCCCCGGACAGGTGCAAAACTGAAAGGCTACACCTTC. This gives the protein CASSLDPRTGAKLKGYTF.

This clonotype was picked up many times. The genes are TRBV28 and TRBJ2-7; 10 bases line up with TRBD1. Germline-derived CDR1 and CDR2 are MDHEN and SYDVKM. This CDR3 region has 15 residues. J was trimmed by 9 bases and V by 5 bases; bases with no gene match: 13. The DNA for the CDR3 is TGTGCCAGCAGTCCCCCCGGGACAGGGGTAATGCCGCAGTACTTC. Its translation is CASSPPGTGVMPQYF.

This clonotype showed up many times. The chain is built from TRBV3-1 and TRBJ1-5; TRBD1 aligns across 7 bases. Germline V CDR1 and CDR2: LGHDT, YNNKEL (reference sequence). CDR3 length equals 15 residues. V gave up 0 bases and J gave up 6 bases; unmatched junction bases: 5. DNA of the CDR3: TGTGCCAGCAGCCAAGATCGAGGGGGCGGTCAGCCCCAGCATTTT. This gives the protein CASSQDRGGGQPQHF.

This clonotype showed up just a few times. V usage is TRBV28 and J usage is TRBJ1-1; perhaps TRBD1 as D (6 bases). The V end was cut by 0 bases, the J end by 1 base, with 9 bases between. CDR1 is MDHEN, CDR2 SYDVKM, per germline. The CDR3 runs to 15 residues. The CDR3 reads CASSLWVRGNTEAFF. The CDR3 DNA follows: TGTGCCAGCAGTTTATGGGTCAGGGGGAACACTGAAGCTTTCTTT.

This clonotype was detected only a few times. V and J are TRBV11-2 and TRBJ1-5; no firm D call. In germline, CDR1 is SGHAT, CDR2 FQNNGV. Trimming shortened V by 0 bases and J by 0 bases, and 9 bases separated the two germline ends. This CDR3 comprises 16 residues. The CDR3 coding sequence is TGTGCCAGCAGCTTAGATGCGGGGTATAGCAATCAGCCCCAGCATTTT. Residues: CASSLDAGYSNQPQHF. Looking up the rest from reference TRBV11-2 and TRBJ1-5 gives the full variable domain: EAGVAQSPRYKIIEKRQSVAFWCNPISGHATLYWYQQILGQGPKLLIQFQNNGVVDDSQLPKDRFSAERLKGVDSTLKIQPAKLEDSAVYLCASSLDAGYSNQPQHFGDGTRLSIL.

This clonotype came up a few times. The rearrangement links TRBV29-1 to TRBJ1-4, with D maybe TRBD1 (5 bases). V was shortened by 4 bases and J by 8 bases, with 14 bases between the two germline ends. CDR1 is SQVTM and CDR2 is ANQGSEA in the germline V gene. This CDR3 is built from 13 residues. The CDR3 nucleotides read TGCAGCGTTGCCGGGGCCCTGAGGGAAAAACTGTTTTTT. As protein: CSVAGALREKLFF.

Ten or more counts support this clonotype. This chain links TRBV6-5 with TRBJ1-5; 9 nucleotides match TRBD1. The CDR3 sequence is 15 residues long. V gave up 7 bases and J gave up 7 bases; unmatched junction bases: 11. Germline CDR1 is MNHEY and CDR2 is SVGAGI. The CDR3 nucleotides read TGTGCCAGCACCCCGGACAGGGGTGAAGGGCAGCCCCAGCATTTT. Protein: CASTPDRGEGQPQHF.

This clonotype was found many times. The chain couples TRBV20-1 to TRBJ1-1; TRBD1 matches at 7 bases. CDR1 DFQATT and CDR2 SNEGSKA come from the germline V gene (reference sequence). CDR3 length: 12 residues. Trimming at V came to 6 bases and at J to 4 bases, leaving 5 bases not matched to a gene. CDR3 sequence reads: CSAAGGGTEAFF. CDR3 nucleotide sequence: TGCAGTGCAGCAGGGGGTGGCACTGAAGCTTTCTTT.

As regards this clonotype: A much larger clonotype is one base distant, so this may be a read error. This rearrangement joins TRBV6-2 or TRBV6-3 to TRBJ2-7; 9 bases are shared with TRBD1. CDR3 length: 13 residues. Per germline, CDR1 MNHEY and CDR2 SVGEGT. CDR3 residues: CASSTQGAYEQCF. CDR3 nucleotides: TGTGCCAGCAGTACACAGGGGGCCTACGAGCAGTGCTTC.

This clonotype was seen repeatedly, ten times or more. The chain links TRBV27 to TRBJ1-2; a weak D match, TRBD1 (5 bases). V lost 4 bases and J lost 6, with 12 bases in between. Looked up from germline, CDR1 is MNHEY and CDR2 is SMNVEV (reference sequence). This CDR3 is built from 13 residues. This CDR3 is CASSWDGGNGYTF. The CDR3 DNA sequence: TGTGCCAGCAGTTGGGACGGAGGGAATGGCTACACCTTC.

This clonotype was seen a few times. This sequence joins TRBV7-9 and TRBJ1-1, with a weak D call TRBD1 (5 bases). V was trimmed by 11 bases and J by 0 bases, leaving 16 bases between them. Germline V gene data show CDR1 as SEHNR and CDR2 as FQNEAQ (reference sequence). This CDR3 contains 14 residues. The chain's CDR3 is CAGGKGRMNTEAFF. The CDR3 region has the DNA TGTGCCGGGGGAAAAGGACGGATGAACACTGAAGCTTTCTTT. Supplemented by reference TRBV7-9 and TRBJ1-1, the full variable domain reads DTGVSQNPRHKITKRGQNVTFRCDPISEHNRLYWYRQTLGQGPEFLTYFQNEAQLEKSRLLSDRFSAERPKGSFSTLEIQRTEQGDSAMYLCAGGKGRMNTEAFFGQGTRLTVV.

This clonotype has more than one count but fewer than ten. This chain joins TRBV30 and TRBJ2-5; TRBD2 aligns across 11 bases. The CDR3 consists of 15 residues. Germline CDR1 is GTSNPN and CDR2 is SVGIG (reference sequence). J lost 3 bases, V lost 5 bases, and 8 bases had no gene match. This CDR3 reads CAWGGPGLAEETQYF. As DNA, the CDR3 is TGTGCCTGGGGTGGGCCGGGACTAGCGGAAGAGACCCAGTACTTC.

There are a few counts of this clonotype. This chain joins TRBV5-1 and TRBJ2-6, with 8 positions matching TRBD1. The junction had 5 bases not matched to a gene; V was cut back by 7 bases and J by 2 bases. Germline assignment: CDR1 SGHRS and CDR2 YFSETQ. The CDR3 has 15 amino acids. The CDR3 coding sequence is TGCGCCAGCGGAGGACAGGGAACTGGGGCCAACGTCCTGACTTTC. This codes for CASGGQGTGANVLTF.

This clonotype was counted at least ten times. J is TRBJ1-1 and V is TRBV20-1, with D tentatively TRBD1 (5 bases). Per germline, CDR1 DFQATT and CDR2 SNEGSKA (reference sequence). CDR3 size: 14 residues. The V end lost 6 bases, the J end lost 4 bases, and 18 bases lay between the germline ends. CDR3 loop: CSADEHPGSTEAFF. As DNA, the CDR3 is TGCAGTGCCGATGAACACCCAGGGAGCACTGAAGCTTTCTTT.

As concerns this clonotype: This may come from a read error, since a much larger clone is one base off. The rearrangement uses TRBV2 and TRBJ1-2; D is perhaps TRBD1 (6 bases). The germline V gene has CDR1 SNHLY and CDR2 FYNNEI. The CDR3 covers 13 residues. CDR3 amino acids: CASERGSLRGCTF. CDR3 nucleotides: TGTGCCAGCGAAAGGGGGTCGCTCAGGGGCTGCACCTTC.

At least ten counts were recorded for this clonotype. The chain recombines TRBV20-1 with TRBJ2-1; 9 bases line up with TRBD2. Per the germline V gene, CDR1 is DFQATT and CDR2 is SNEGSKA (reference sequence). This CDR3 comprises 15 residues. With 1 base clipped from V and 8 bases from J, the junction kept 9 bases outside the gene matches. In DNA form, the CDR3 reads TGCAGTGCTAGAGGAGTTAGCGGGAGTTTTTATGAGCAGTTCTTC. Protein sequence: CSARGVSGSFYEQFF.

This chain joins TRBV3-1 and TRBJ1-5; D not resolved. V was shortened by 2 bases and J by 5 bases, with 13 bases between the two germline ends. The CDR3 loop spans 15 amino acids. Germline CDR1 is LGHDT and CDR2 is YNNKEL (reference sequence). The CDR3 here is CASSQLYSFDQPQHF. The CDR3 DNA is TGTGCCAGCAGCCAATTGTACAGTTTCGATCAGCCCCAGCATTTT.

The rearrangement joins TRBV29-1 to TRBJ2-5; D is undetermined. Deletions cut 4 bases from V and 2 bases from J, with 5 bases between. Germline V gives CDR1 SQVTM, CDR2 ANQGSEA. The CDR3 contains 11 residues. In nucleotides, the CDR3 is TGCAGCGTTGTGCTGCAAGAGACCCAGTACTTC. Residues: CSVVLQETQYF.

This clonotype was counted at least ten times. The V and J genes are TRBV24-1 and TRBJ2-1; TRBD2 matches at 13 bases. Germline V gene sequence: CDR1 KGHDR, CDR2 SFDVKD. The CDR3 consists of 16 residues. V lost 4 bases and J lost 9; bases outside the gene matches: 8. The CDR3: CATSDELAGGLGEQFF. In nucleotides, the CDR3 is TGTGCCACCAGTGACGAACTAGCGGGAGGGCTTGGTGAGCAGTTCTTC.

The V and J genes are TRBV12-5 and TRBJ2-7; a weak D match, TRBD1 (6 bases). Germline V gene sequence: CDR1 LGHNT, CDR2 FRNRAP. The CDR3 spans 16 residues. The V and J ends lost 2 bases and 2 bases respectively, with 16 bases between them. CDR3 amino acids: CASGLSDRTVPYEQYF. The DNA for the CDR3 is TGTGCTAGTGGTTTGTCCGACCGGACAGTCCCCTACGAGCAGTACTTC.

This chain connects TRBV12-3 or TRBV12-4 to TRBJ1-5; 9 bases align to TRBD1. The trim removed 6 bases at V and 7 bases at J, leaving 10 bases unmatched. This CDR3 contains 15 residues. Here the CDR3 DNA reads TGTGCCAGCAGCTGGGACAGGGATCGGACACAGCCCCAGCATTTT. Amino acid sequence: CASSWDRDRTQPQHF.

In its sample, this clonotype was seen a few times. V and J are TRBV5-1 and TRBJ1-6, with no clear D. CDR3 length: 16 residues. Between the trimmed V and J ends, which lost 4 bases and 0 bases, there was a span of 11 bases. Germline V lookup: CDR1 SGHRS, CDR2 YFSETQ. The CDR3 sequence: CASSPDESSYNSPLHF. CDR3 coding DNA: TGCGCCAGCAGCCCGGACGAGAGCTCCTATAATTCACCCCTCCACTTT.

This clonotype was recorded many times. The J gene is TRBJ1-2, the V gene TRBV6-1; D possibly corresponds to TRBD1 (5 bases). The CDR3 runs 13 residues. Trimming took 5 bases from V and 6 from J, leaving 13 bases between them. The V gene's germline CDR1 is MNHNS and CDR2 SASEGT. The CDR3 protein is CASSFRAADGYTF. The CDR3 DNA follows: TGTGCCAGCAGTTTCAGGGCTGCCGATGGCTACACCTTC.

In DNA, the CDR3 is TGTGCCAGCACTGAAGGGAGTAAGGGTCTCGAGCAGTACTTC. Its protein product is CASTEGSKGLEQYF. V and J are TRBV28 and TRBJ2-7; a possible D gene is TRBD2 (5 bases). This CDR3 comprises 14 residues. Trimming left V 7 bases short and J 6 bases short, with 19 bases between. CDR1 is MDHEN and CDR2 is SYDVKM in the germline V gene.

The chain couples TRBV5-1 to TRBJ2-1; 8 bases fit TRBD2. The CDR3 length is 23 residues. The germline V gene encodes CDR1 SGHRS and CDR2 YFSETQ. V trimming: 0 bases; J trimming: 0 bases; junction bases outside the gene matches: 23. The CDR3 sequence is CASSLVLNSETAGTRSSYNEQFF. In DNA form, the CDR3 reads TGCGCCAGCAGCTTGGTCCTTAATTCCGAAACCGCCGGGACTAGGAGCTCCTACAATGAGCAGTTCTTC.

V is TRBV19 and J is TRBJ2-1; D remains unclear. The germline V gene encodes CDR1 LNHDA and CDR2 SQIVND (reference sequence). The CDR3 is made up of 12 amino acids. V shed 3 bases and J shed 4 bases, with 4 bases lying between them. The CDR3 loop reads CASSISYNEQFF. The CDR3 coding sequence is TGTGCCAGTAGTATTTCATACAATGAGCAGTTCTTC.

Concerning this clonotype itself: A much larger clone lies a single base off, so this may be a read error. The J gene is TRBJ2-1, the V gene TRBV30; 9 bases are a match to TRBD2. CDR3 length equals 14 residues. The germline V gene encodes CDR1 GTSNPN and CDR2 SVGIG (reference sequence). CDR3 coding DNA: TGTGCCCGGAGCGTAGCGGGAGCCTTAGGTGAGCAGTTCTTC. It translates to CARSVAGALGEQFF.

This clonotype was counted only a few times. This chain connects TRBV29-1 to TRBJ2-7; 8 bases align to TRBD1. Trimming cost V 2 bases and J 7 bases; bases outside gene matches: 16. Germline CDR1 and CDR2: SQVTM and ANQGSEA. The CDR3 sequence is 16 residues long. In DNA form, the CDR3 reads TGCAGCGTTGAACTTTCCGGCCAGGGGGCGCCATGGGAGCAGTACTTC. Its protein is CSVELSGQGAPWEQYF.